This TCR beta chain is from a study of metastatic and nonmetastatic thyroid tumors. Study as a whole: Repertoire comparisons spanned blood and tumor or nodule tissue from malignant and benign thyroid patients.

CDR3 length: 13 amino acids. The V gene's germline CDR1 is SGHRS and CDR2 YFSETQ. To note about this clone: At one boundary the junction diverges from the germline segment, which might be a read error.

Per the authors' pipeline: CDR3 differences across clinicopathological groups were used to build a distant-metastasis classifier for papillary thyroid cancer. Through MiXCR, TCRdb re-clonotyped the PCR reads. The V and J calls here are based on TCRdb, not the publication. The sample consists of 25,000 to 30,000 clones, about 15% of them appearing once. Each patient came to thyroid surgery without any prior treatment (of any kind). Specimen: blood. The gene calls are TRBV5-1 and TRBJ2-7, with D hard to call. The TCR comes from a female donor with papillary thyroid cancer or a benign thyroid nodule (not recorded which). Some clones in this sample may be carry-over from other donors' samples. The CDR3 nucleotides read TGCGCCAGCAGAGGGTACAGCTCCTACGATCAGTACTTC. This encodes CASRGYSSYDQYF.